The 11 T cell receptor beta chains presented below share a single source sample, sequenced in a study of T cell responses to AZD1222 COVID-19 vaccine. Measured with immunoSEQ multiplex PCR; TCRdb has only the in-frame clones, and not every one. This table has about 110,000 clones, about 82% appearing once. Sequenced here: peripheral blood, sampled on day 0 of AZD1222 vaccination. The receptors derive from an adult in good health.

The rearrangement joins TRBV7-2 to TRBJ2-7, with 7 bases identical to TRBD1. Germline trimming cut 5 bases from V and 2 bases from J; bases unmatched to any gene: 9. The CDR3 is 15 residues long. From germline, CDR1 is SGHTA and CDR2 FQGNSA. CDR3 nucleotides: TGTGCCAGCAGCCTCGAGGGGGCCCTCACCTACGAGCAGTACTTC. It yields the protein CASSLEGALTYEQYF.

This chain uses TRBV4-2 with TRBJ1-2; D might be TRBD1 (6 bases). The CDR3 has 17 residues. V dropped 0 bases and J dropped 12 bases, with 26 bases sitting between them. Germline-derived CDR1 and CDR2 are LGHNA and YNFKEQ. The CDR3 sequence: CASSQDGQQNPQRRHTF. DNA of the CDR3: TGTGCCAGCAGCCAAGATGGACAGCAGAACCCACAGCGGCGACACACCTTC.

J is TRBJ2-3 and V is TRBV6-5; the D is unclear. V lost 3 bases to trimming and J lost 1 base, with 8 bases between them. In germline, CDR1 is MNHEY, CDR2 SVGAGI. The length of the CDR3 is 14 residues. The CDR3 nucleotides read TGTGCCAGCAGTTATCCTTGGGGCACAGATACGCAGTATTTT. Protein: CASSYPWGTDTQYF.

Comment on this clone: In the same sample, other DNA sequences code for this CDR3. The CDR3 sequence is CASSGPGFYEQYF. Written as DNA, the CDR3 is TGTGCCAGTAGTGGGCCAGGTTTCTACGAGCAGTACTTC. The chain uses TRBV19 and TRBJ2-7; D uncertain. The CDR3 runs to 13 residues. Per germline, CDR1 LNHDA and CDR2 SQIVND (reference sequence). With 5 bases removed from V and 3 bases from J, the gap between germline ends came to 11 bases.

This clone is a singleton in its sample. CDR3 sequence (DNA): TGTGCCAGCTCACCACTTGGAACTAATGAAAAACTGTTTTTT. Translation gives CASSPLGTNEKLFF. The gene calls are TRBV18 and TRBJ1-4; D is undetermined. The germline V and J ends were trimmed by 1 base and 1 base, with 4 bases remaining between them. The CDR3 runs 14 residues. CDR1 and CDR2 from the germline V gene are KGHSH and LQKENI. The full variable domain, completed using reference TRBV18 and TRBJ1-4, is NAGVMQNPRHLVRRRGQEARLRCSPMKGHSHVYWYRQLPEEGLKFMVYLQKENIIDESGMPKERFSAEFPKEGPSILRIQQVVRGDSAAYFCASSPLGTNEKLFFGSGTQLSVL.

The chain uses TRBV6-5 and TRBJ1-4, with 7 bases identical to TRBD1. The germline V gene has CDR1 MNHEY and CDR2 SVGAGI. V gave up 7 bases and J gave up 6 bases; unmatched junction bases: 8. CDR3 length equals 14 residues. CDR3: CASIRWQGDEKLFF. The DNA for the CDR3 is TGTGCCAGCATTCGGTGGCAGGGGGATGAAAAACTGTTTTTT.

This clone occurred a few times. The chain has TRBV28 and TRBJ2-5; no definite D call. The germline CDR1 and CDR2 sequences are MDHEN and SYDVKM. The V gene lost 3 bases and the J gene lost 0 bases, with 8 bases spanning the gap. The CDR3 has 14 residues. CDR3 in DNA: TGTGCCAGCAGTTTTTCCCGGAACCAAGAGACCCAGTACTTC. This translates into CASSFSRNQETQYF.

J is TRBJ1-2 and V is TRBV7-9, with D maybe TRBD1 (6 bases). V gave up 1 base and J gave up 8 bases, with 14 bases separating them. This CDR3 region has 14 residues. From germline, CDR1 is SEHNR and CDR2 FQNEAQ (reference sequence). CDR3 sequence: CASSLESGGTGYTF. For the CDR3, the DNA is TGTGCCAGCAGCTTAGAGAGCGGGGGGACAGGCTACACCTTC. Complete variable domain (other parts from reference TRBV7-9 and TRBJ1-2): DTGVSQNPRHKITKRGQNVTFRCDPISEHNRLYWYRQTLGQGPEFLTYFQNEAQLEKSRLLSDRFSAERPKGSFSTLEIQRTEQGDSAMYLCASSLESGGTGYTFGSGTRLTVV.

V gene TRBV7-7 combines with J gene TRBJ1-1; D is ambiguous. In germline, CDR1 is SSHAT, CDR2 FNYEAQ (reference sequence). V was cut by 2 bases and J by 1 base, with 5 bases left in between. This CDR3 has 13 amino acids. This CDR3 reads CASSLSENTEAFF. The CDR3 DNA reads as TGTGCCAGCAGCTTATCAGAGAACACTGAAGCTTTCTTT.

This clone was detected only a few times. The CDR3 sequence: CASSQSDGQVINSPLHF. The DNA of the CDR3 is TGCGCCAGCAGCCAAAGTGATGGACAGGTTATTAATTCACCCCTCCACTTT. The V and J genes are TRBV4-1 and TRBJ1-6, with 7 nucleotides matching TRBD1. The germline gives CDR1 MGHRA, CDR2 YSYEKL. V lost 2 bases, J lost 6 bases, and 10 bases stayed unmatched. The CDR3 has 17 residues.

The rearrangement joins TRBV11-2 to TRBJ2-5, with 10 bases aligning to TRBD1. This CDR3 region has 14 residues. After removal of 5 bases from V and 4 bases from J, the junction contained 4 bases not matched to a gene. The V gene's germline CDR1 is SGHAT and CDR2 FQNNGV. The CDR3: CASSRQGAGETQYF. In DNA form, the CDR3 reads TGTGCCAGCAGCCGACAGGGGGCGGGAGAGACCCAGTACTTC.